A single sample is the source of the 27 T cell receptor beta chains below, sequenced in a study of CD8 T cells in ankylosing spondylitis. Study results and caveats: A TCR beta motif of 8 or 9 highly homologous variants appeared characteristic of ankylosing spondylitis blood.

No antigen has been assigned to these receptors. TCRdb re-called the 5' RACE reads through MiXCR, storing one row per CDR3 protein. Altogether a few hundred thousand distinct CDR3 sequences are present, about 7.3% being singletons, with the ten largest covering approximately 15%. Sequencing was performed on blood, either unsorted or a sorted T cell fraction (not recorded which). These receptors originate from a male donor with ankylosing spondylitis.

This clonotype was counted ten times or more. The rearrangement uses TRBV27 and TRBJ1-5; a possible D gene is TRBD1 (5 bases). From germline, CDR1 is MNHEY and CDR2 SMNVEV (reference sequence). The CDR3 is 15 amino acids. V lost 2 bases and J 4 bases, leaving 12 bases between the germline ends. The CDR3 region has the DNA TGTGCCAGCAGTTTAGGGACTAACGCGAATCAGCCCCAGCATTTT. Its protein is CASSLGTNANQPQHF.

Concerning this clonotype itself: In this CDR3 the conserved last residue, phenylalanine or tryptophan, is missing, so a read error is likely. V is TRBV6-2 or TRBV6-3 and J is TRBJ2-1, with a possible D match to TRBD2 (6 bases). The CDR3 has 16 amino acids. Per germline, CDR1 MNHEY and CDR2 SVGEGT. V lost 6 bases and J lost 6, with 21 bases in between. CDR3 bases: TGTGCCAGCAGCTCATTACGGGGAGGTCGGCGCAATGAGCAGTTCCTC. Translated: CASSSLRGGRRNEQFL.

This clonotype came up many times. The rearrangement uses TRBV28 and TRBJ2-5; tentatively, D is TRBD1 or TRBD2 (5 bases each). Germline V gives CDR1 MDHEN, CDR2 SYDVKM. With 6 bases removed from V and 7 bases from J, the gap between germline ends came to 21 bases. The CDR3 totals 15 residues. CDR3 residues: CASSIPSEDTGTQYF. The DNA of the CDR3 is TGTGCCAGCAGCATCCCATCGGAGGACACGGGGACCCAGTACTTC.

This clonotype has a count of ten or more. The chain couples TRBV15 to TRBJ1-4; TRBD1 matches 10 bases. Looked up from germline, CDR1 is LNHNV and CDR2 is YYDKDF (reference sequence). CDR3 size: 16 residues. V trimming: 4 bases; J trimming: 8 bases; junction bases outside the gene matches: 10. This CDR3 is CATSKTGGRSSEKLFF. As DNA, the CDR3 is TGTGCCACCAGCAAGACAGGGGGCCGGTCGTCGGAAAAACTGTTTTTT.

CDR3 sequence (DNA): TGCGCCAGCAGCCACGAGACTAGACCCTACGAGCAGTACTTC. Translated: CASSHETRPYEQYF. The chain uses TRBV4-3 and TRBJ2-7; D may be TRBD2 (6 bases). V lost 3 bases to trimming and J lost 2 bases, with 11 bases between them. The CDR3 runs 14 residues. Germline loops: CDR1 LGHNA, CDR2 YSLEER.

This clonotype was detected many times. This sequence joins TRBV29-1 and TRBJ1-2; D is ambiguous. Germline V gene lookup returns CDR1 SQVTM and CDR2 ANQGSEA. The CDR3 loop spans 13 amino acids. Trimming shortened V by 3 bases and J by 2 bases, and 10 bases separated the two germline ends. DNA for the CDR3: TGCAGCGTTGATTTAGCTGGGAACTATGGCTACACCTTC. Translation gives CSVDLAGNYGYTF.

The chain employs TRBV12-3 or TRBV12-4 and TRBJ2-4, with D possibly being TRBD2 (6 bases). V was trimmed by 6 bases and J by 4 bases, leaving 10 bases between them. CDR3 length: 13 amino acids. CDR3 region: CASRTSGKNIQYF. Written as DNA, the CDR3 is TGTGCCAGCAGAACAAGCGGGAAAAACATTCAGTACTTC.

This clonotype was picked up a small number of times. The V and J genes are TRBV4-1 and TRBJ2-7; D possibly matches TRBD1 or TRBD2 (5 bases each). The CDR3 is made up of 15 amino acids. CDR1 and CDR2 (germline): MGHRA, YSYEKL. Trimming stripped 0 bases from V and 3 bases from J, with 12 bases between. CDR3 in amino acids: CASSQERDQGYEQYF. CDR3 DNA sequence: TGCGCCAGCAGCCAAGAGAGGGATCAGGGCTACGAGCAGTACTTC.

The chain couples TRBV28 to TRBJ2-7; 7 bases are shared with TRBD2. The germline V gene has CDR1 MDHEN and CDR2 SYDVKM. The CDR3 contains 16 residues. After removal of 3 bases from V and 2 bases from J, the junction contained 10 bases not matched to a gene. As DNA, the CDR3 is TGTGCCAGCAGTTTCGTTATCCGGGAGGTTACCTACGAGCAGTACTTC. Translated: CASSFVIREVTYEQYF.

The sample holds a few counts of this clonotype. The chain recombines TRBV29-1 with TRBJ2-1; D is possibly TRBD2 (5 bases). The CDR3 length is 12 residues. Trimming pared 4 bases from V and 4 bases from J, leaving 8 bases between. Germline loops: CDR1 SQVTM, CDR2 ANQGSEA. The DNA of the CDR3 is TGCAGCGTTGTACTAGTGTACAATGAGCAGTTCTTC. Its translation is CSVVLVYNEQFF.

This clonotype was observed many times. The chain recombines TRBV9 with TRBJ2-1; TRBD1 aligns across 7 bases. The CDR3 runs to 15 residues. The J segment lost 6 bases and the V segment lost 5 bases, leaving 11 bases of the junction unmatched. Germline V CDR1 and CDR2: SGDLS, YYNGEE. CDR3 nucleotide sequence: TGTGCCAGCAGGGTTTCCTCAGGGGGTCCCAATGAGCAGTTCTTC. Protein sequence: CASRVSSGGPNEQFF.

The chain uses TRBV5-1 and TRBJ1-1; D call uncertain. CDR1 and CDR2 from the germline V gene are SGHRS and YFSETQ. The CDR3 consists of 15 residues. The ends were cut back, 4 bases at V and 0 bases at J, with 13 bases in the middle. DNA of the CDR3: TGCGCCAGCAGCCTTGATGCTGGCATGAACACTGAAGCTTTCTTT. This sequence encodes CASSLDAGMNTEAFF.

This clonotype has just a few counts. This chain joins TRBV20-1 and TRBJ2-5; 10 nucleotides match TRBD2. Germline lookup yields CDR1 DFQATT and CDR2 SNEGSKA (reference sequence). V shed 4 bases, J shed 1 base, and the junction held 6 bases outside the gene matches. CDR3 length: 15 residues. The CDR3 DNA follows: TGCAGTGCTACCTTAAGGACTAGCGGCCAAGAGACCCAGTACTTC. Its protein is CSATLRTSGQETQYF.

At least ten counts were recorded for this clonotype. The chain has TRBV28 and TRBJ1-5; D is uncertain. Germline V gives CDR1 MDHEN, CDR2 SYDVKM. V shed 5 bases and J shed 10 bases, with 9 bases lying between them. This CDR3 region has 11 residues. CDR3 in amino acids: CASSLGPPQHF. The CDR3 DNA is TGTGCCAGCAGTCTGGGCCCCCCCCAGCATTTT.

At least ten counts were recorded for this clonotype. J is TRBJ2-3 and V is TRBV24-1, with D tentatively TRBD2 (5 bases). The CDR3 consists of 13 residues. V was cut by 8 bases and J by 2 bases, with 10 bases left in between. Germline CDR1 is KGHDR and CDR2 is SFDVKD. The CDR3 nucleotides are TGTGCCACCACAGGAGGCCTCACAGATACGCAGTATTTT. This sequence encodes CATTGGLTDTQYF.

This clonotype has a count of ten or more. The chain recombines TRBV9 with TRBJ2-1; D may match TRBD1 or TRBD2 (5 bases each). V lost 0 bases and J 0 bases, leaving 25 bases between the germline ends. CDR1 SGDLS and CDR2 YYNGEE come from the germline V gene. The CDR3 runs to 21 residues. The CDR3 spells CASSVGPLGPSSPSSYNEQFF. CDR3 sequence (DNA): TGTGCCAGCAGCGTAGGGCCCCTGGGACCCAGCAGCCCGAGCTCCTACAATGAGCAGTTCTTC.

In its sample, this clonotype was seen many times. This chain uses TRBV12-3 or TRBV12-4 with TRBJ2-1, with D tentatively TRBD1 (6 bases). Trimming cost V 4 bases and J 9 bases, with 16 bases left between them. CDR3 length equals 14 residues. Here the CDR3 reads CASSSLGGAAEQFF. For the CDR3, the DNA is TGTGCCAGCAGTTCTTTAGGGGGAGCTGCTGAGCAGTTCTTC.

The chain recombines TRBV7-9 with TRBJ1-1; D perhaps matches TRBD1 (6 bases). Trimming took off 7 bases at V and 2 bases at J, with 20 bases between the two ends. The CDR3 loop spans 16 amino acids. Germline CDR1 and CDR2: SEHNR and FQNEAQ (reference sequence). CDR3: CASTGSRGALNTEAFF. The CDR3 DNA sequence: TGTGCCAGCACCGGGTCGCGGGGGGCCCTAAACACTGAAGCTTTCTTT.

This clonotype has at least ten counts. V and J are TRBV6-5 and TRBJ2-5; D remains ambiguous. The V end was cut by 0 bases, the J end by 4 bases, with 12 bases between. CDR1 and CDR2 from the germline V gene are MNHEY and SVGAGI. This CDR3 spans 15 amino acids. CDR3 sequence: CASSYSKATGETQYF. CDR3 nucleotides: TGTGCCAGCAGTTACTCGAAGGCTACCGGAGAGACCCAGTACTTC.

This clonotype came up many times. The chain combines TRBV18 with TRBJ2-2; 9 bases fit TRBD2. Germline lookup yields CDR1 KGHSH and CDR2 LQKENI. This CDR3 spans 17 amino acids. After removal of 3 bases from V and 1 base from J, the junction contained 6 bases not matched to a gene. The CDR3 nucleotides are TGTGCCAGCTCACCCTACGGACTAGCGCTGAACACCGGGGAGCTGTTTTTT. Amino acids: CASSPYGLALNTGELFF.

The genes are TRBV6-5 and TRBJ2-3, with D maybe TRBD2 (6 bases). The V and J ends lost 0 bases and 2 bases respectively, with 9 bases between them. Germline lookup yields CDR1 MNHEY and CDR2 SVGAGI. The CDR3 spans 15 residues. CDR3 coding DNA: TGTGCCAGCAGTTACTCGTCGGGGGACACAGATACGCAGTATTTT. Its translation: CASSYSSGDTDTQYF.

This clonotype appeared many times. The V call is TRBV7-9, the J call TRBJ1-5, with D unresolved. The CDR3 extends over 13 amino acids. CDR1 and CDR2 (germline): SEHNR, FQNEAQ (reference sequence). Trimming removed 3 bases at V and 5 bases at J, with 8 bases between. Here the CDR3 reads CASSFRDDQPQHF. The CDR3 DNA sequence: TGTGCCAGCAGCTTTAGGGATGATCAGCCCCAGCATTTT. The whole variable domain, remainder taken from reference TRBV7-9 and TRBJ1-5, is DTGVSQNPRHKITKRGQNVTFRCDPISEHNRLYWYRQTLGQGPEFLTYFQNEAQLEKSRLLSDRFSAERPKGSFSTLEIQRTEQGDSAMYLCASSFRDDQPQHFGDGTRLSIL.

This clonotype was detected only a few times. V usage is TRBV10-3 and J usage is TRBJ1-5; TRBD1 matches at 10 bases. Germline assignment: CDR1 ENHRY and CDR2 SYGVKD. V trimming: 4 bases; J trimming: 0 bases; junction bases outside the gene matches: 15. The CDR3 totals 20 residues. The CDR3 bases are TGTGCCATCAGTGGGGGTCGGGGACAGGGGACCTTGGGTAGCAATCAGCCCCAGCATTTT. Its translation: CAISGGRGQGTLGSNQPQHF.

This clonotype was seen ten or more times. V and J are TRBV30 and TRBJ2-7, with unresolved D. The V gene's germline CDR1 is GTSNPN and CDR2 SVGIG (reference sequence). V lost 2 bases, J lost 7 bases, and 15 bases lay in between. The CDR3 totals 13 residues. The CDR3 DNA follows: TGTGCCTGGAGTCCGGCGTCCCAAAAGGAGCAGTACTTC. Encoded protein: CAWSPASQKEQYF.

The V call is TRBV29-1, the J call TRBJ2-7; 9 bases agree with TRBD1. Unmatched junction bases numbered 15, after V lost 4 bases and J lost 5 bases. Germline V gene sequence: CDR1 SQVTM, CDR2 ANQGSEA. The length of the CDR3 is 16 residues. This CDR3 is CSVVGQGLKLLDEQYF. CDR3 nucleotide sequence: TGCAGCGTTGTGGGACAGGGACTAAAGCTTTTGGACGAGCAGTACTTC.

A few counts support this clonotype. The J gene is TRBJ1-1, the V gene TRBV18; tentative D call: TRBD1 (5 bases). Germline V gives CDR1 KGHSH, CDR2 LQKENI. The CDR3 runs to 16 residues. V lost 3 bases, J lost 2 bases, and 16 bases lay in between. Written as DNA, the CDR3 is TGTGCCAGCTCACCCAGTCGGGGGAGGGGAAACACTGAAGCTTTCTTT. Its translation: CASSPSRGRGNTEAFF.

This clonotype was seen more than once but under ten times. The chain combines TRBV19 with TRBJ1-5; D is ambiguous. The CDR3 contains 14 residues. In germline, CDR1 is LNHDA, CDR2 SQIVND (reference sequence). V lost 3 bases, J lost 7 bases, and 13 bases lay in between. Written as DNA, the CDR3 is TGTGCCAGTAGTATCGCGCCCTATTTCCAGCCCCAGCATTTT. This encodes CASSIAPYFQPQHF.